The 9 T cell receptor beta chains below come from one sample, sequenced in a study of shared clonotypes between healthy human individuals. Measured with immunoSEQ multiplex PCR; TCRdb has only the in-frame clones, and not every one. The table records 600,000 to 800,000 clones, 55% to 75% of them present only once. What was sequenced was memory CD4+ T cells sorted from blood. Subset of the sample: CD45RA-negative fraction. Receptors originate from a woman aged 25-40 years in good health.

The CDR3 sequence: CASSSQQGNPIYGYTF. CDR3 nucleotide sequence: TGTGCCAGCAGCTCACAACAGGGGAACCCAATTTATGGCTACACCTTC. V and J are TRBV7-9 and TRBJ1-2; TRBD1 matches 7 bases. The CDR3 is 16 residues long. Germline V gene sequence: CDR1 SEHNR, CDR2 FQNEAQ (reference sequence). V lost 4 bases to trimming and J lost 5 bases; unmatched junction nucleotides: 13.

The chain is built from TRBV19 and TRBJ2-7; possible D gene TRBD1, 5 bases. V was pared by 4 bases and J by 0 bases, with 10 bases between. This CDR3 is 14 amino acids long. Germline V gene data show CDR1 as LNHDA and CDR2 as SQIVND (reference sequence). In DNA form, the CDR3 reads TGTGCCAGTAGTACCACAGGAACCTCCTACGAGCAGTACTTC. Translation gives CASSTTGTSYEQYF.

This chain joins TRBV29-1 and TRBJ2-2; D unclear. V gave up 7 bases and J gave up 2 bases, with 20 bases separating them. Germline V gene sequence: CDR1 SQVTM, CDR2 ANQGSEA. CDR3 size: 16 residues. The CDR3 DNA reads as TGCAGCGCCACCTCACCCCGGGCAGTTAACACCGGGGAGCTGTTTTTT. It is translated as CSATSPRAVNTGELFF.

This chain connects TRBV27 to TRBJ1-1; D remains ambiguous. Trimming cost V 6 bases and J 4 bases, with 15 bases left between them. Per germline, CDR1 MNHEY and CDR2 SMNVEV (reference sequence). The CDR3 contains 14 residues. The CDR3, as DNA: TGTGCCAGCAGACCCCGGCGGCGGGTCACTGAAGCTTTCTTT. This codes for CASRPRRRVTEAFF.

V and J are TRBV19 and TRBJ1-5; 8 positions agree with TRBD1. Germline-derived CDR1 and CDR2 are LNHDA and SQIVND (reference sequence). J was trimmed by 1 base and V by 6 bases; bases with no gene match: 5. The length of the CDR3 is 15 residues. This CDR3 reads CASRNSGGSNQPQHF. For the CDR3, the DNA is TGTGCCAGTAGGAACTCAGGGGGCAGCAATCAGCCCCAGCATTTT. Using reference TRBV19 and TRBJ1-5 for the parts outside the CDR3, the full variable domain is DGGITQSPKYLFRKEGQNVTLSCEQNLNHDAMYWYRQDPGQGLRLIYYSQIVNDFQKGDIAEGYSVSREKKESFPLTVTSAQKNPTAFYLCASRNSGGSNQPQHFGDGTRLSIL.

The V and J genes are TRBV6-5 and TRBJ2-5; D call uncertain. CDR3 length: 12 residues. V dropped 5 bases and J dropped 7 bases, with 11 bases sitting between them. CDR1 and CDR2 (germline): MNHEY, SVGAGI. The DNA for the CDR3 is TGTGCCAGCAGTAAACCCCGGGCGACCCAGTACTTC. Its translation is CASSKPRATQYF.

This chain uses TRBV28 with TRBJ2-1; TRBD2 aligns across 11 bases. Germline assignment: CDR1 MDHEN and CDR2 SYDVKM. CDR3 length: 13 amino acids. Losses at the gene ends were 7 bases for V and 4 bases for J; bases not matched to a gene: 0. CDR3: CASIAGGYNEQFF. The CDR3 nucleotides read TGTGCCAGCATAGCGGGAGGGTACAATGAGCAGTTCTTC.

In its sample, this clone was seen a few times. The gene calls are TRBV27 and TRBJ1-2; 7 bases are shared with TRBD1. Trimming removed 3 bases from V and 7 bases from J; junction bases left unmatched: 5. The germline gives CDR1 MNHEY, CDR2 SMNVEV (reference sequence). The CDR3 spans 13 residues. The CDR3 coding sequence is TGTGCCAGCAGTTTCACAGGGGAGGGTGGCTACACCTTC. Its translation is CASSFTGEGGYTF.

The chain couples TRBV4-1 to TRBJ2-5, with D perhaps matching TRBD1 or TRBD2 (5 bases each). Trimming removed 1 base at V and 7 bases at J, with 13 bases between. The V gene's germline CDR1 is MGHRA and CDR2 YSYEKL. The CDR3 loop spans 14 amino acids. CDR3 amino acids: CASSQVRGGGTQYF. In nucleotides, the CDR3 is TGCGCCAGCAGCCAAGTGAGGGGTGGAGGGACCCAGTACTTC.